Listed here are 30 T cell receptor beta chains from one sample, sequenced in a study of response to subunit inactivated influenza vaccine. TCRdb independently ran MiXCR on the RT-PCR reads; one entry per CDR3 protein. The sample lists 650,000 to 800,000 distinct CDR3 sequences; about 15% were seen once. The material was PBMCs from blood, obtained around 15 days before vaccination. These receptors all stem from a man aged 45 to 65 who received an inactivated influenza vaccine.

The table lists this clonotype with many counts. V is TRBV20-1 and J is TRBJ2-7; D uncertain. V dropped 0 bases and J dropped 6 bases, with 12 bases sitting between them. This CDR3 is 13 amino acids long. Germline lookup yields CDR1 DFQATT and CDR2 SNEGSKA (reference sequence). As DNA, the CDR3 is TGCAGTGCTAGAGATCCTCGCAGGAGCGAGCAGTACTTC. Encoded protein: CSARDPRRSEQYF.

V and J are TRBV20-1 and TRBJ2-7, with D perhaps matching TRBD1 or TRBD2 (5 bases each). CDR1 DFQATT and CDR2 SNEGSKA come from the germline V gene (reference sequence). V lost 3 bases to trimming and J lost 2 bases, with 11 bases between them. The CDR3 length is 13 residues. The CDR3 region is CSASQGETYEQYF. Here the CDR3 DNA reads TGCAGTGCTAGTCAGGGAGAAACCTACGAGCAGTACTTC.

The V and J genes are TRBV20-1 and TRBJ2-5; D tentatively reads TRBD1 or TRBD2 (5 bases each). Trimming took off 6 bases at V and 4 bases at J, with 18 bases between the two ends. The germline V gene has CDR1 DFQATT and CDR2 SNEGSKA (reference sequence). CDR3 size: 14 residues. The CDR3 nucleotides are TGCAGTGCCCCCACCCCGCCTGGGGGAGAGACCCAGTACTTC. Encoded protein: CSAPTPPGGETQYF.

This chain joins TRBV6-4 and TRBJ2-3, with 7 bases that match TRBD1. The CDR3 has 14 amino acids. In germline, CDR1 is MRHNA, CDR2 SNTAGT. V gave up 6 bases and J gave up 4 bases; unmatched junction bases: 7. In DNA, the CDR3 is TGTGCCAGCAGCGAAGGGACAGCTTCAGATACGCAGTATTTT. Amino acids: CASSEGTASDTQYF.

The chain has TRBV4-1 and TRBJ2-7, with TRBD1 matching 9 bases. V lost 2 bases to trimming and J lost 0 bases; unmatched junction nucleotides: 5. Germline V gives CDR1 MGHRA, CDR2 YSYEKL. The CDR3 sequence is 16 residues long. CDR3 sequence reads: CASSQPTGGSSYEQYF. For the CDR3, the DNA is TGCGCCAGCAGCCAACCAACAGGGGGCAGCTCCTACGAGCAGTACTTC.

In this sample, this clonotype turned up a few times. The rearrangement uses TRBV7-9 and TRBJ2-7, with D perhaps assigned TRBD1 or TRBD2 (5 bases each). The V gene lost 1 base and the J gene lost 4 bases, with 14 bases spanning the gap. In germline, CDR1 is SEHNR, CDR2 FQNEAQ (reference sequence). The CDR3 extends over 15 amino acids. The chain's CDR3 is CASSLGRGIGYEQYF. For the CDR3, the DNA is TGTGCCAGCAGCTTAGGCCGGGGCATTGGGTACGAGCAGTACTTC.

This clonotype was counted at least ten times. CDR3 coding DNA: TGTGCCAGCAACTCAGATACGCAGTATTTT. It specifies CASNSDTQYF. V gene TRBV13 combines with J gene TRBJ2-3; D is unresolved. Germline-derived CDR1 and CDR2 are PRHDT and FYEKMQ (reference sequence). V was pared by 7 bases and J by 4 bases, with 3 bases between. The CDR3 has 10 amino acids. The full variable domain, rest sourced from reference TRBV13 and TRBJ2-3, is AAGVIQSPRHLIKEKRETATLKCYPIPRHDTVYWYQQGPGQDPQFLISFYEKMQSDKGSIPDRFSAQQFSDYHSELNMSSLELGDSALYFCASNSDTQYFGPGTRLTVL.

This chain joins TRBV19 and TRBJ2-1; D is perhaps TRBD1 or TRBD2 (7 bases each). Germline-derived CDR1 and CDR2 are LNHDA and SQIVND (reference sequence). With 7 bases removed from V and 3 bases from J, the gap between germline ends came to 19 bases. CDR3 length equals 16 residues. The CDR3 nucleotides are TGTGCCAGTAAAGAAATCAGGGGGGGCCGCTACAATGAGCAGTTCTTC. It yields the protein CASKEIRGGRYNEQFF.

This clonotype was detected only a few times. V and J are TRBV11-2 and TRBJ2-2, with 10 bases that match TRBD1. Germline V gives CDR1 SGHAT, CDR2 FQNNGV. The CDR3 spans 15 residues. V lost 5 bases and J lost 4; bases outside the gene matches: 4. For the CDR3, the DNA is TGTGCCAGCAGCGAGCGGACAGGGGGCACCGGGGAGCTGTTTTTT. Its protein is CASSERTGGTGELFF.

This clonotype was seen a few times. The chain joins TRBV2 to TRBJ2-1, with D possibly called TRBD1 or TRBD2 (6 bases each). V lost 3 bases, J lost 10 bases, and 19 bases lay in between. The germline V gene encodes CDR1 SNHLY and CDR2 FYNNEI. This CDR3 has 15 amino acids. In DNA form, the CDR3 reads TGTGCCAGCAGTGATCTGGAGGGGGACCTAGTAGAGCAGTTCTTC. Translating it yields CASSDLEGDLVEQFF.

Many counts were recorded for this clonotype. The V call is TRBV27, the J call TRBJ1-3; D is possibly TRBD1 (5 bases). The germline V gene encodes CDR1 MNHEY and CDR2 SMNVEV (reference sequence). The ends were cut back, 5 bases at V and 3 bases at J, with 14 bases in the middle. This CDR3 has 15 residues. CDR3 sequence: CASSPLGDLGNTIYF. In DNA form, the CDR3 reads TGTGCCAGCAGTCCTCTGGGGGACCTTGGAAACACCATATATTTT.

This clonotype has just a few counts. The CDR3 sequence is CASSFSEQQVNTEAFF. The CDR3 DNA reads as TGCGCCAGCAGCTTTAGCGAACAACAAGTTAACACTGAAGCTTTCTTT. The J gene is TRBJ1-1, the V gene TRBV5-1; D remains unclear. Germline V gene lookup returns CDR1 SGHRS and CDR2 YFSETQ. The CDR3 is 16 amino acids. Trimming cost V 2 bases and J 2 bases, with 16 bases left between them. Supplemented by reference TRBV5-1 and TRBJ1-1, the full variable domain reads KAGVTQTPRYLIKTRGQQVTLSCSPISGHRSVSWYQQTPGQGLQFLFEYFSETQRNKGNFPGRFSGRQFSNSRSEMNVSTLELGDSALYLCASSFSEQQVNTEAFFGQGTRLTVV.

The chain has TRBV28 and TRBJ2-7; D is unclear. CDR3 size: 13 residues. V was shortened by 5 bases and J by 0 bases, with 8 bases between the two germline ends. Germline V gene sequence: CDR1 MDHEN, CDR2 SYDVKM. The CDR3 DNA follows: TGTGCCAGCAGTCCCCCCCCCTCCTACGAGCAGTACTTC. It specifies CASSPPPSYEQYF. Together with reference TRBV28 and TRBJ2-7, the CDR3 gives the full variable domain: DVKVTQSSRYLVKRTGEKVFLECVQDMDHENMFWYRQDPGLGLRLIYFSYDVKMKEKGDIPEGYSVSREKKERFSLILESASTNQTSMYLCASSPPPSYEQYFGPGTRLTVT.

For the CDR3, the DNA is TGCGCCAGCAGCTCATTCAGGGAATTGAGCGAGCAGTACTTC. Translated: CASSSFRELSEQYF. The rearrangement joins TRBV5-1 to TRBJ2-7; D might be TRBD1 (5 bases). Germline CDR1 is SGHRS and CDR2 is YFSETQ. The V gene lost 3 bases and the J gene lost 6 bases, with 16 bases spanning the gap. The CDR3 is 14 residues long.

The DNA for the CDR3 is TGCGCCAGCAGCCACCCGGGACAGGACTCCTATGGCTACACCTTC. It is translated as CASSHPGQDSYGYTF. This chain joins TRBV4-3 and TRBJ1-2; TRBD1 matches at 8 bases. The CDR3 loop spans 15 amino acids. Germline CDR1 LGHNA, CDR2 YSLEER. Germline trimming cut 3 bases from V and 4 bases from J; bases unmatched to any gene: 7.

Only a few counts were recorded for this clonotype. This chain links TRBV12-3 or TRBV12-4 with TRBJ1-4; maybe TRBD1 (5 bases). The CDR3 totals 14 residues. V was shortened by 6 bases and J by 4 bases, with 12 bases between the two germline ends. The CDR3 nucleotides are TGTGCCAGCAGGACGGGGGTGGATAATGAAAAACTGTTTTTT. Its translation is CASRTGVDNEKLFF.

This clonotype has more than one count but fewer than ten. J is TRBJ1-2 and V is TRBV7-9, with D unresolved. V lost 0 bases and J 7 bases, leaving 12 bases between the germline ends. The CDR3 runs 14 residues. Per the germline V gene, CDR1 is SEHNR and CDR2 is FQNEAQ (reference sequence). The CDR3 bases are TGTGCCAGCAGCTTAGCTTCCAAGGGATCTGGCTACACCTTC. This encodes CASSLASKGSGYTF.

This clonotype has a handful of counts. The chain uses TRBV7-6 and TRBJ2-7; TRBD1 aligns across 11 bases. Trimming at V came to 1 base and at J to 0 bases, leaving 8 bases not matched to a gene. CDR3 length: 18 residues. The V gene's germline CDR1 is SGHVS and CDR2 FNYEAQ. CDR3 DNA: TGTGCCAGCAGCTTAGTACGGGGGACAGGGGGGAGCTCCTACGAGCAGTACTTC. Encoded protein: CASSLVRGTGGSSYEQYF.

This clonotype was observed at least ten times. The chain carries TRBV4-3 and TRBJ2-2; no clear D. In germline, CDR1 is LGHNA, CDR2 YSLEER. With 1 base removed from V and 1 base from J, the gap between germline ends came to 7 bases. The CDR3 extends over 15 amino acids. The CDR3 bases are TGCGCCAGCAGCCAAGCCACGGTGAACACCGGGGAGCTGTTTTTT. This codes for CASSQATVNTGELFF.

This clonotype was detected only a few times. The gene calls are TRBV30 and TRBJ1-2, with D unclear. The V end lost 6 bases, the J end lost 0 bases, and 11 bases lay between the germline ends. Germline V gene lookup returns CDR1 GTSNPN and CDR2 SVGIG (reference sequence). The CDR3 spans 13 residues. This CDR3 is CACKFGSNYGYTF. In DNA form, the CDR3 reads TGTGCCTGTAAATTTGGGTCTAACTATGGCTACACCTTC.

This clonotype occurred a few times. This sequence joins TRBV7-2 and TRBJ2-3; D is uncertain. The CDR3 is made up of 16 amino acids. Between the trimmed V and J ends, which lost 5 bases and 4 bases, there was a span of 19 bases. Germline-derived CDR1 and CDR2 are SGHTA and FQGNSA. DNA of the CDR3: TGTGCCAGCAGCCGAAGGCCCCAGCCCGGCGCAGATACGCAGTATTTT. It yields the protein CASSRRPQPGADTQYF.

The chain carries TRBV12-3 or TRBV12-4 and TRBJ1-1; 9 bases are shared with TRBD1. Trimming removed 6 bases from V and 5 bases from J; junction bases left unmatched: 10. The length of the CDR3 is 15 residues. CDR3 sequence: CASSNEDRGWTEAFF. DNA of the CDR3: TGTGCCAGCAGCAACGAGGACAGGGGATGGACTGAAGCTTTCTTT.

This clonotype was picked up a small number of times. The J gene is TRBJ2-7, the V gene TRBV10-3, with D perhaps matching TRBD1 or TRBD2 (5 bases each). The CDR3 sequence is 12 residues long. The ends were cut back, 6 bases at V and 7 bases at J, with 13 bases in the middle. The germline gives CDR1 ENHRY, CDR2 SYGVKD. The CDR3 nucleotides are TGTGCCATCAGCCTTCGGGGCCAAGAGCAGTACTTC. Translated: CAISLRGQEQYF.

The chain links TRBV10-1 to TRBJ2-3, with D uncertain. With 2 bases removed from V and 3 bases from J, the gap between germline ends came to 6 bases. Germline V lookup: CDR1 WNHNN, CDR2 SYGVQD (reference sequence). The CDR3 runs to 13 residues. CDR3 bases: TGCGCCAGCAGTGAGAGCCAGACAGATACGCAGTATTTT. This codes for CASSESQTDTQYF.

The chain couples TRBV20-1 to TRBJ2-5; 7 bases line up with TRBD2. The CDR3 consists of 14 residues. V shed 2 bases, J shed 4 bases, and the junction held 7 bases outside the gene matches. The germline CDR1 and CDR2 sequences are DFQATT and SNEGSKA (reference sequence). The CDR3 DNA reads as TGCAGTGCTAGACCTCTGGGAGGGACAGAGACCCAGTACTTC. Its protein product is CSARPLGGTETQYF.

In its sample, this clonotype was seen many times. The rearrangement joins TRBV4-1 to TRBJ1-5, with D tentatively TRBD1 (5 bases). V shed 1 base and J shed 2 bases, with 9 bases lying between them. CDR1 is MGHRA, CDR2 YSYEKL, per germline. The CDR3 covers 15 residues. CDR3: CASSQVVGGNQPQHF. The CDR3 bases are TGCGCCAGCAGCCAAGTCGTGGGGGGCAATCAGCCCCAGCATTTT.

J is TRBJ2-5 and V is TRBV5-5, with D possibly TRBD1 on 5 matching bases. CDR3 length: 15 amino acids. V lost 3 bases and J lost 5, with 17 bases in between. Germline CDR1 SGHKS, CDR2 YYEKEE (reference sequence). The CDR3 DNA is TGTGCCAGCAGCTGGGGCCCGGATCTCGCGGAGACCCAGTACTTC. Translated: CASSWGPDLAETQYF.

This clonotype was seen ten or more times. This rearrangement joins TRBV28 to TRBJ2-3; 8 nucleotides align to TRBD2. V trimming: 2 bases; J trimming: 2 bases; junction bases outside the gene matches: 3. Looked up from germline, CDR1 is MDHEN and CDR2 is SYDVKM. There are 15 residues in the CDR3. CDR3 bases: TGTGCCAGCAGTTTAGCGGGGGGAAACACAGATACGCAGTATTTT. It codes for CASSLAGGNTDTQYF.

The genes are TRBV5-1 and TRBJ2-7, with TRBD1 matching over 9 bases. CDR1 is SGHRS and CDR2 is YFSETQ in the germline V gene. Trimming removed 4 bases from V and 5 bases from J; junction bases left unmatched: 7. There are 14 residues in the CDR3. Here the CDR3 reads CASSLLGQGDEQYF. In DNA form, the CDR3 reads TGCGCCAGCAGCCTGCTGGGACAGGGTGACGAGCAGTACTTC.

This clonotype was counted at least ten times. This chain connects TRBV5-1 to TRBJ2-2; D is undetermined. The V end lost 0 bases, the J end lost 0 bases, and 9 bases lay between the germline ends. There are 16 residues in the CDR3. Germline CDR1 and CDR2: SGHRS and YFSETQ. The chain's CDR3 is CASSLAFRTNTGELFF. DNA for the CDR3: TGCGCCAGCAGCTTGGCGTTCAGGACGAACACCGGGGAGCTGTTTTTT.